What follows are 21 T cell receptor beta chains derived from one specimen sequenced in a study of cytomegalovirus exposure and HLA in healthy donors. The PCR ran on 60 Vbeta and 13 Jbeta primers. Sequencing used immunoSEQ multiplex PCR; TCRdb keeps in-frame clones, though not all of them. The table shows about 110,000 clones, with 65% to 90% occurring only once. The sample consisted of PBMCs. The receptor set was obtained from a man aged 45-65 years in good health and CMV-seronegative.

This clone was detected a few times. This CDR3 reads CASSPWTGTLAKNIQYF. As DNA, the CDR3 is TGTGCCAGCAGCCCCTGGACGGGAACTTTAGCCAAAAACATTCAGTACTTC. The chain couples TRBV5-8 to TRBJ2-4; tentatively, D is TRBD2 (5 bases). The CDR3 extends over 17 amino acids. Germline values: CDR1 SGHTS, CDR2 YDEGEE. V lost 4 bases, J lost 0 bases, and 17 bases lay in between.

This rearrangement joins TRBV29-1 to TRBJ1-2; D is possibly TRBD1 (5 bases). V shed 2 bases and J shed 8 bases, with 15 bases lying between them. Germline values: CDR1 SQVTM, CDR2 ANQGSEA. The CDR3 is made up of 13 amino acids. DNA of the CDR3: TGCAGCGTTGAACCCCGGGGGGGTTCAGGCTACACCTTC. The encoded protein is CSVEPRGGSGYTF.

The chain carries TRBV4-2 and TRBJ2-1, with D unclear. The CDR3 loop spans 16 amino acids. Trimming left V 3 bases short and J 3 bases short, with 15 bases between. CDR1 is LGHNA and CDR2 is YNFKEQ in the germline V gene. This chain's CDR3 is CASSQSDSYLYNEQFF. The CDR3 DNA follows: TGTGCCAGCAGCCAGTCCGATAGCTACCTCTACAATGAGCAGTTCTTC.

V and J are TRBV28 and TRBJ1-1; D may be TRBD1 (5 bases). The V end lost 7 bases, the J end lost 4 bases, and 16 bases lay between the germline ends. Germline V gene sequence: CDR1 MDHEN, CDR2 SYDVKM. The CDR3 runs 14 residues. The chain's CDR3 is CASTRRGYGTEAFF. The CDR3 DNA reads TGTGCCAGCACCCGACGGGGGTACGGCACTGAAGCTTTCTTT.

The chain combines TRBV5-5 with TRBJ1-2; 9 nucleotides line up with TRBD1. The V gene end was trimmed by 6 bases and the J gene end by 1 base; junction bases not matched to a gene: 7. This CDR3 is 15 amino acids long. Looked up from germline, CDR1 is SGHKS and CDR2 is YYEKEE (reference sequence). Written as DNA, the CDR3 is TGTGCCAGCACAGCCGGGACAGGGATTAACTATGGCTACACCTTC. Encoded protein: CASTAGTGINYGYTF.

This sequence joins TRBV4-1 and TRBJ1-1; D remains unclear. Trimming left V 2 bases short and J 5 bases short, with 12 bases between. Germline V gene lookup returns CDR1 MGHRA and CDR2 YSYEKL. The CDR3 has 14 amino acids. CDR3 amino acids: CASSQSLIGTEAFF. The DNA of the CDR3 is TGCGCCAGCAGCCAATCCCTGATCGGGACTGAAGCTTTCTTT.

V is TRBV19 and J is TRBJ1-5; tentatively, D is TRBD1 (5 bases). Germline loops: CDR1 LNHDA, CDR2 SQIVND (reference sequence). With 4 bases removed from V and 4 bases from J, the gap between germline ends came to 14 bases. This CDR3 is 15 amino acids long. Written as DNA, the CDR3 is TGTGCCAGTAGTAAAGGCAGGGTGGGTAATCAGCCCCAGCATTTT. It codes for CASSKGRVGNQPQHF.

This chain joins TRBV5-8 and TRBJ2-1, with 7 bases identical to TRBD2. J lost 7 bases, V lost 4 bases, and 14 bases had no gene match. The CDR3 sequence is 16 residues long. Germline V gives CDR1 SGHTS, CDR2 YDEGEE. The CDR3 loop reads CASSQNAGDPWNEQFF. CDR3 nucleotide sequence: TGTGCCAGCAGCCAAAATGCGGGGGACCCCTGGAATGAGCAGTTCTTC.

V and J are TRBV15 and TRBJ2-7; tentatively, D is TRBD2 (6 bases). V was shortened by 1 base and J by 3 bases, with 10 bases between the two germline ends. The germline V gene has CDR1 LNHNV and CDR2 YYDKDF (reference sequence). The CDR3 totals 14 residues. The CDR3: CATSRARGIYEQYF. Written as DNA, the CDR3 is TGTGCCACCAGCAGAGCGCGGGGCATCTACGAGCAGTACTTC.

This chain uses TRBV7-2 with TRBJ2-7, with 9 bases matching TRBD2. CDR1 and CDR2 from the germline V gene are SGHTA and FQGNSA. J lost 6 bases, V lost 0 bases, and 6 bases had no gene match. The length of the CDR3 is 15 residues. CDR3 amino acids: CASSLARGGAIEQYF. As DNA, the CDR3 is TGTGCCAGCAGCTTAGCGCGCGGGGGGGCGATCGAGCAGTACTTC.

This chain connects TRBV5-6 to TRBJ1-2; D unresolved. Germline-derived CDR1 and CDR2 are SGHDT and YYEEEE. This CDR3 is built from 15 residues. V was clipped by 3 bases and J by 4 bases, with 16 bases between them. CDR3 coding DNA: TGTGCCAGCAGCTCCACCGGGAGGGCGTTCTATGGCTACACCTTC. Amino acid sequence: CASSSTGRAFYGYTF.

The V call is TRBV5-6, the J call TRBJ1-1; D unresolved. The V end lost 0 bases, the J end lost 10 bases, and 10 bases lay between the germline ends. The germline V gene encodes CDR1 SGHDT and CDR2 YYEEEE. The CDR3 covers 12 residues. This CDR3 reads CASSLVDGRAFF. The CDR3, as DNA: TGTGCCAGCAGCTTGGTAGATGGGCGAGCTTTCTTT.

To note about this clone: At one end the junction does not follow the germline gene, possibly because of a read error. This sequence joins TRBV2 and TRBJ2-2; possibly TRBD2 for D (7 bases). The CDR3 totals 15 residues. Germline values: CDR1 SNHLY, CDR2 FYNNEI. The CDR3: CASSEEGGYTGELFF. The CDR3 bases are TGTGCCAGCAGCGAAGAGGGGGGGTACACCGGGGAGCTGTTTTTT.

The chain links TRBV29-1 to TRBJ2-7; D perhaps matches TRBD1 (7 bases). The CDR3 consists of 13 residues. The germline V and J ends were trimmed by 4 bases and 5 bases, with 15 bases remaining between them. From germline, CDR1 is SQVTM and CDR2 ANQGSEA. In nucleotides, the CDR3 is TGCAGCGTTGGATGGCAGGGGGGAGACGAGCAGTACTTC. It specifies CSVGWQGGDEQYF.

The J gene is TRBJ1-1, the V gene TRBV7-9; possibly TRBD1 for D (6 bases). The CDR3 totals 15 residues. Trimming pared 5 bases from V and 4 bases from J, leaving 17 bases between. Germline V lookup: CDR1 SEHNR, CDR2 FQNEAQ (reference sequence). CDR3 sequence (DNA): TGTGCCAGCAGCCCACAACAGGGCGAGGGCACTGAAGCTTTCTTT. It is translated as CASSPQQGEGTEAFF.

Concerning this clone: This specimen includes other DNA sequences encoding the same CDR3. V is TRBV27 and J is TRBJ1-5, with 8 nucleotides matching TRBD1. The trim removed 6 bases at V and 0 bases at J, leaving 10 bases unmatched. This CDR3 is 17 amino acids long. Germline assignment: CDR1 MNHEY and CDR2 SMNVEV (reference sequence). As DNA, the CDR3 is TGTGCCAGCAGACGATACCAGGGGGCAGGTAGCAATCAGCCCCAGCATTTT. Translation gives CASRRYQGAGSNQPQHF.

CDR3 DNA: TGTGCCAGCAGTGTCAGGGGAAGAGGCACAGATACGCAGTATTTT. Protein sequence: CASSVRGRGTDTQYF. The V gene is TRBV6-1, the J gene TRBJ2-3; the D gene is possibly TRBD1 (6 bases). The V end lost 4 bases, the J end lost 1 base, and 12 bases lay between the germline ends. Germline V lookup: CDR1 MNHNS, CDR2 SASEGT. The CDR3 totals 15 residues.

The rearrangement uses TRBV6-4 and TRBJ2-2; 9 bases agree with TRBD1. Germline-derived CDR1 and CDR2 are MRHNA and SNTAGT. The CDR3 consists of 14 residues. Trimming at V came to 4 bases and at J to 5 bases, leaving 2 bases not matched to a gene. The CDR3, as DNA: TGTGCCAGCAGTGGTGGACAGGGGACCGGGGAGCTGTTTTTT. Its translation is CASSGGQGTGELFF.

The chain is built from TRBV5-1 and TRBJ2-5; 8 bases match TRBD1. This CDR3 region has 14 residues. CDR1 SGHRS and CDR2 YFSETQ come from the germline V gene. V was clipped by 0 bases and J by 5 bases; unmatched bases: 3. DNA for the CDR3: TGCGCCAGCAGCTTGGCCAGGGGGCGGGAGACCCAGTACTTC. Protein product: CASSLARGRETQYF. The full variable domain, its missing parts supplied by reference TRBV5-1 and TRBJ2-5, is KAGVTQTPRYLIKTRGQQVTLSCSPISGHRSVSWYQQTPGQGLQFLFEYFSETQRNKGNFPGRFSGRQFSNSRSEMNVSTLELGDSALYLCASSLARGRETQYFGPGTRLLVL.

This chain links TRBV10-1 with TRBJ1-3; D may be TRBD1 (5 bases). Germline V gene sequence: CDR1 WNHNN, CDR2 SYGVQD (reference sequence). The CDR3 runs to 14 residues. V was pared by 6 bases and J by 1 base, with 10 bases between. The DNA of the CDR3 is TGCGCCAGCAGCACCGACAGATCTGGAAACACCATATATTTT. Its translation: CASSTDRSGNTIYF.

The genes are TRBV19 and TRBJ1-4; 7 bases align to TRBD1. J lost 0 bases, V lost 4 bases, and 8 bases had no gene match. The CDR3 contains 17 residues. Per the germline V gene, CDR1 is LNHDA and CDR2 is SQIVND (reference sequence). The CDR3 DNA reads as TGTGCCAGTAGTAAAAACAGGGGAGCGGCAACTAATGAAAAACTGTTTTTT. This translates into CASSKNRGAATNEKLFF.